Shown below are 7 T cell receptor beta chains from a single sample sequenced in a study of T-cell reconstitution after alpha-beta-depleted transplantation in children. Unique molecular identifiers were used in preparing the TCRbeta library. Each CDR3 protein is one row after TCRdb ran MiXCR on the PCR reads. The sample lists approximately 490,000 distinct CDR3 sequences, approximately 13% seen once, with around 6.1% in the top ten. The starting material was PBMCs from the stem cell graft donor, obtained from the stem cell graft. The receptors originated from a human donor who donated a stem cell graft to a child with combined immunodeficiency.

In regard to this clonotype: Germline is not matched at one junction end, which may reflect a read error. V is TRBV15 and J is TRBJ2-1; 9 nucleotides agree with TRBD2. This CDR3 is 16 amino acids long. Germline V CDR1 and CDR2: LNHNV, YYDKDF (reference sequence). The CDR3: CATSREGLAGRNDQFF. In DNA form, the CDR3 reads TGTGCCACCAGCAGAGAGGGCCTAGCGGGACGGAATGACCAGTTCTTC.

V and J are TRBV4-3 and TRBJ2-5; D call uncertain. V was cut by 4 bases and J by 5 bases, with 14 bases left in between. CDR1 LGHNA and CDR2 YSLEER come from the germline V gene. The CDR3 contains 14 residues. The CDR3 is CASSPPKPRETQYF. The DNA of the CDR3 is TGCGCCAGCAGCCCTCCTAAGCCCCGGGAGACCCAGTACTTC.

The CDR3 region is CASSLNSPPVKLFF. The CDR3 bases are TGCGCCAGCAGTCTCAATTCTCCACCGGTAAAACTGTTTTTT. This chain links TRBV4-3 with TRBJ1-4, with unresolved D. V was shortened by 6 bases and J by 10 bases, with 18 bases between the two germline ends. CDR3 length: 14 residues. From germline, CDR1 is LGHNA and CDR2 YSLEER.

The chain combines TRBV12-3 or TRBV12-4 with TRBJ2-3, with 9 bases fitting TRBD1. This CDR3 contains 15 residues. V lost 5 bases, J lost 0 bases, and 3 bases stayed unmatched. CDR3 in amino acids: CASSAQGASTDTQYF. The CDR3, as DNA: TGTGCCAGCAGTGCACAGGGGGCTAGCACAGATACGCAGTATTTT.

The CDR3 nucleotides read TGTGCCAGCAGTCCCCGGACTAGCGGGAGGACTGGGAAGCAGTTCTTC. Its translation: CASSPRTSGRTGKQFF. V usage is TRBV12-3 or TRBV12-4 and J usage is TRBJ2-1; 14 bases align to TRBD2. After removal of 5 bases from V and 11 bases from J, the junction contained 11 bases not matched to a gene. CDR3 length: 16 residues.

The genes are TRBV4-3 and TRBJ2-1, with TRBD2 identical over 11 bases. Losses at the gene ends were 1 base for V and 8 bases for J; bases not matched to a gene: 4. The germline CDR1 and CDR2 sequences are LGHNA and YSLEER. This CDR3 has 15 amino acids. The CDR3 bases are TGCGCCAGCAGCCAAGGTAGCGGGAGGGCCTATGAGCAGTTCTTC. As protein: CASSQGSGRAYEQFF.

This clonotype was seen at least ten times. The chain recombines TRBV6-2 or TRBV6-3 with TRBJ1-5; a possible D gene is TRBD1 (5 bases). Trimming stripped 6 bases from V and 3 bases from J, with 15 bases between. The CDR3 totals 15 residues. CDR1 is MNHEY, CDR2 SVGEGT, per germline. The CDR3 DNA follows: TGTGCCAGCAGCGCCTCGGGACGGCTCAATCAGCCCCAGCATTTT. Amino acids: CASSASGRLNQPQHF.